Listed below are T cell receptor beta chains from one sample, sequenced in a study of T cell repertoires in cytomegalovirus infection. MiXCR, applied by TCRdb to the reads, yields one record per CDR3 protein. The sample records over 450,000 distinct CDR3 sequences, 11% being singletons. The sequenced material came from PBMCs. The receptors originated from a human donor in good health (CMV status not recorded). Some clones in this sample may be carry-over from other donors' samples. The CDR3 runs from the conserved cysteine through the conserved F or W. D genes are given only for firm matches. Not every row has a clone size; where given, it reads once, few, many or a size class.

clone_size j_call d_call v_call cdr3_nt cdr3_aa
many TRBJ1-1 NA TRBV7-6 TGTGCCAGCAGCCCCCGACTCGAAAGGGGACGGGATGAAGCTTTCTTT CASSPRLERGRDEAFF
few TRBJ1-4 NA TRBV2 TGTGCCAGCAGGGGGAAGTCAGGGAACGAAAAACTGTTTTTT CASRGKSGNEKLFF
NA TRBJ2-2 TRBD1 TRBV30 TGTGCCTGGAGTGCTGGGACAGGGATTGGCGGGGAGCTGTTTTTT CAWSAGTGIGGELFF
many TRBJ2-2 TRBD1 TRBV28 TGTGCCAGCAGTCACCCGGACAGGGGGCAGGCGAACACCGGGGAGCTGTTTTTT CASSHPDRGQANTGELFF
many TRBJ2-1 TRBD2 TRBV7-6 TGTGCCAGCAGCCTACTAGCGGGAGGAGTATCGGGGAATGAGCAGTTCTTC CASSLLAGGVSGNEQFF
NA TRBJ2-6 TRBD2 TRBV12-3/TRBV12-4 TGTGCGGGGAGGGCTGGGGCCAACGTCCTGACTTTC CAGRAGANVLTF
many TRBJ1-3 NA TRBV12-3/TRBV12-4 TGTGCCAGCAGACAGGAAGGGGGAAACACCATATATTTT CASRQEGGNTIYF
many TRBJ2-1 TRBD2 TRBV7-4 TGTGCCAGCAGCTCCCCTCCCCGTACGGAGCGGGAGTGCAATGAGCAGTTCTTC CASSSPPRTERECNEQFF
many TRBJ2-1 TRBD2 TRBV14 TGTGCCAGCAGCCAACGACAAGGAGGCGGGAGGGCCTACAATGAGCAGTTCTTC CASSQRQGGGRAYNEQFF
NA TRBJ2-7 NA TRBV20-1 TGCAGTGCTGGGGGGCGAATGTACTTC CSAGGRMYF
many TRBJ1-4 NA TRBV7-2 TGTGCCAGCCTCCCGGAGGGGGTCAGCTGTGAAAAACTGTTTTTT CASLPEGVSCEKLFF
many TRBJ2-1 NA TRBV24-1 TGTGCCACCGGCGACAGTCTTTACAATGAGCAGTTCTTC CATGDSLYNEQFF
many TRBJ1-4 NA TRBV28 TGTGCCAGCAGCCGTCCCCGACTAGGAAATGAGAAACTGTTTTTT CASSRPRLGNEKLFF
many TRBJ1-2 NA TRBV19 TGTGCCTCTCTCGCGGGGCCCCATGGCTACACCTTC CASLAGPHGYTF
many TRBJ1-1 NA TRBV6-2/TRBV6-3 TGTGCCAGCACCGACCCCATGAACACTGAAGCTTTCTTT CASTDPMNTEAFF
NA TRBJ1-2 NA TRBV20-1 TGCAGTGCTAGAGATCGGGGCAGCGCTAACTATGGCTACACCTTC CSARDRGSANYGYTF
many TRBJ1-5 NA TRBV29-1 TGCAGCGTTGCCCGGGGAGCGGGGCAGCCCCAGCATTTT CSVARGAGQPQHF
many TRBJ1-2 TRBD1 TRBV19 TGTGCCACCCGGGACAGCCTAAACTATGGCTACACCTTC CATRDSLNYGYTF
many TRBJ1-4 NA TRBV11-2 TGTGCCAGCAGCTTGCGAGGACAGCCTAATGAAAAACTGTTTTTT CASSLRGQPNEKLFF
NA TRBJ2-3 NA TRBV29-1 TGCAGCGTTGCGGAGGGAACCTTCACAGATACGCAGTATTTT CSVAEGTFTDTQYF
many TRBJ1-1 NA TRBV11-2 TGTGCCAGCAGCTCCCTTCGGGGGCGTAGGGGGACTGAAGCTTTCTTT CASSSLRGRRGTEAFF
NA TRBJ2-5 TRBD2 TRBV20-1 TGCAGTGCTAGAGATGGGGGAGCGGGGGGCCGAGGGGAGACCCAGTACTTC CSARDGGAGGRGETQYF
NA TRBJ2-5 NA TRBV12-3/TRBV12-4 TGTGCCAGCAGTTTAATATTTCAAGAGACCCAGTACTTC CASSLIFQETQYF
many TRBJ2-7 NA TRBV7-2 TGTGCCAGCAGCCGGTTAGCAGGGTCCTACGAGCAGTACTTC CASSRLAGSYEQYF
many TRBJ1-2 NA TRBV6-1 TGTGCCAGCACCCGGGCGGGGTATGGCTACACCTTC CASTRAGYGYTF
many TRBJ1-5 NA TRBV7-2 TGTGCCAGCAGCTTAAGTTCCCAGCCCCAGCATTTT CASSLSSQPQHF
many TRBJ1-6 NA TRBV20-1 TGCAGTGCGATAGAAAGTAGCAATTCACCCCTCCACTTT CSAIESSNSPLHF
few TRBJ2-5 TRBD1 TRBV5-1 TGCGCCAGCAGTAGCGGACAGGGGATCCGAGAGACCCAGTACTTC CASSSGQGIRETQYF
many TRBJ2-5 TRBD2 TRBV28 TGTGCCAGCAGTCCACCGGTCCCGGGAGGGCCGGCGACAGAGACCCAGTACTTC CASSPPVPGGPATETQYF
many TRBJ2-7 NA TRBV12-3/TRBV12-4 TGTGCCAGCAGTTTTGCGAGCTACGAGCAGTACTTC CASSFASYEQYF
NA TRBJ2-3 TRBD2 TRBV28 TGTGCCAGCTTCCCGAGGCTAGCGGGCAGGGCAGATACGCAGTATTTT CASFPRLAGRADTQYF
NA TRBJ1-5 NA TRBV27 TGTGCCAGCAGCCTGAGGGGGATCAATCAGCCCCAGCATTTT CASSLRGINQPQHF
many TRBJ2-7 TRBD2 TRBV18 TGTGCCAGCTCACCACCGGGCGGGGCGGGGGCCTACGAGCAGTACTTC CASSPPGGAGAYEQYF
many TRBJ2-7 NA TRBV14 TGTGCCAGCAGCCAAGATGCCGCGGGGACTTACTACGAGCAGTACTTC CASSQDAAGTYYEQYF
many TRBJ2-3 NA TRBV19 TGTGCCAGTAGCTTACAGGCAGATACGCAGTATTTT CASSLQADTQYF
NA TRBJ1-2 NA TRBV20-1 TGCAGTGCTCGGACAGCGAATAACTATGGCTACACCTTC CSARTANNYGYTF
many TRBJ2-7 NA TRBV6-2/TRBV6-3 TGTGCCAGCAGCCCACGAGGAACAGGGAGGACCTACGAGCAGTACTTC CASSPRGTGRTYEQYF
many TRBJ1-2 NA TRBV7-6 TGTGCCAGCAGCTTGCCTACCGGACAGGGCTACACCTTC CASSLPTGQGYTF
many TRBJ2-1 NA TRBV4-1 TGCGCCAGCAGCCTCCGTCTAGCGTCTGACAATGAGCAGTTCTTC CASSLRLASDNEQFF
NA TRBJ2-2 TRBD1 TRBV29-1 TGCAGCGCCCAAAAGCAGGGGGCGAACACCGGGGAGCTGTTTTTT CSAQKQGANTGELFF
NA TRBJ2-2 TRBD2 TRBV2 TGTGCCAGCAGAGCATCCGGGACTAGCGGGAGAAATCGCACCGGGGAGCTGTTTTTT CASRASGTSGRNRTGELFF
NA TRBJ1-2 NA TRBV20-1 TGCAGTGCTAGAGTGTTCCAAGGGACATATGGCTACACCTTC CSARVFQGTYGYTF
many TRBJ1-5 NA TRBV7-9 TGTGCCAGCAGCTTAGGTCCGGGGAACGGTCAGCCCCAGCATTTT CASSLGPGNGQPQHF
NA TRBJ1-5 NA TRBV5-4 TGTGCCAGCAGCCAAGACAGATATCAGCCCCAGCATTTT CASSQDRYQPQHF
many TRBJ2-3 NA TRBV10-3 TGTGCCATCAGTGAGAAGGCGGATACGCAGTATTTT CAISEKADTQYF
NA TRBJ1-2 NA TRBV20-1 TGCAGTGCTAGAGATGAAAAGGTCTATGGCTACACCTTC CSARDEKVYGYTF
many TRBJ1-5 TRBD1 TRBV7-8 TGTGCCAGCAGCTTAGTGGACAGGGCTCAGCCCCAGCATTTT CASSLVDRAQPQHF
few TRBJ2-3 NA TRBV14 TGTGCCAGCAGCCAAGGAGACCTTAGCACAGATACGCAGTATTTT CASSQGDLSTDTQYF